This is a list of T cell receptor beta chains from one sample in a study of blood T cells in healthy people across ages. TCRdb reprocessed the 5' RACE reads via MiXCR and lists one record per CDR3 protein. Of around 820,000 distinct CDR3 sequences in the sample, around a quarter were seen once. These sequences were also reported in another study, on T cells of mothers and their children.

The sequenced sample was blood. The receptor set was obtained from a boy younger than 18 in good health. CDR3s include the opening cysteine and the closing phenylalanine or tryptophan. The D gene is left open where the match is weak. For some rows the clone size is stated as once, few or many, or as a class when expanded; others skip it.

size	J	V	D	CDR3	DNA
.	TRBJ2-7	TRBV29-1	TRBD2	CSVEDWSGSVYEQYF	TGCAGCGTTGAAGATTGGAGCGGGAGCGTCTACGAGCAGTACTTC
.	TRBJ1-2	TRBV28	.	CASSLLGTGKYTF	TGTGCCAGCAGTTTGCTTGGGACGGGGAAGTACACCTTC
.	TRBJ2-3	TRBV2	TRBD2	CASSLLAGEVTDTQYF	TGTGCCAGCAGCCTCCTAGCGGGAGAGGTCACAGATACGCAGTATTTT
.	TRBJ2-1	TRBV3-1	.	CASSQDWTPYNEQFF	TGTGCCAGCAGCCAAGACTGGACTCCATACAATGAGCAGTTCTTC
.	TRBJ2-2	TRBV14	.	CASSHSYTGELFF	TGTGCCAGCAGCCATTCATACACCGGGGAGCTGTTTTTT
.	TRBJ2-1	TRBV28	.	CASSFLGDEQFF	TGTGCCAGCAGTTTTCTGGGCGATGAGCAGTTCTTC
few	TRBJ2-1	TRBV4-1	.	CASSQDGVSEFSNEQFF	TGCGCCAGCAGCCAAGATGGAGTTAGCGAGTTCTCCAATGAGCAGTTCTTC
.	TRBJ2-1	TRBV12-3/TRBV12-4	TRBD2	CASRPYGGGYEQFF	TGTGCCAGCAGACCATACGGGGGGGGTTATGAGCAGTTCTTC
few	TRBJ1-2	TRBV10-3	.	CAIKAGRMEGYTF	TGTGCCATCAAAGCAGGGCGGATGGAAGGCTACACCTTC
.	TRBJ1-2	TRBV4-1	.	CVSSPQGVGYTF	TGCGTCAGCAGCCCGCAGGGTGTGGGCTACACCTTC
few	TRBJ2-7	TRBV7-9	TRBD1	CTSSSSGTGGYEQYF	TGTACCAGCAGCTCGAGCGGCACAGGGGGTTACGAGCAGTACTTC
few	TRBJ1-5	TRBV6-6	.	CASSRSVYSNQPQHF	TGTGCCAGCAGTAGATCAGTGTATAGCAATCAGCCCCAGCATTTT
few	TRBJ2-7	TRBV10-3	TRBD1	CATGTGTYEQYF	TGTGCCACCGGGACAGGCACCTACGAGCAGTACTTC
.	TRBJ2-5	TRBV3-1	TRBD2	CASSQVVLAGDLHQETQYF	TGTGCCAGCAGCCAAGTTGTACTAGCGGGGGACCTACACCAAGAGACCCAGTACTTC
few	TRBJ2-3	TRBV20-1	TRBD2	CSATQLAGFTDTQYF	TGCAGTGCTACACAATTAGCGGGATTCACAGATACGCAGTATTTT
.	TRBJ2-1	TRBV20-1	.	CSARASERSYNEQFF	TGCAGTGCTAGAGCTAGCGAACGCTCCTACAATGAGCAGTTCTTC
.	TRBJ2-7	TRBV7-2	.	CASSFGGGGEQYF	TGTGCCAGCAGCTTTGGCGGGGGCGGAGAGCAGTACTTC
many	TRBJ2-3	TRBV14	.	CASSPQTGTVLSSTDTQYF	TGTGCCAGCAGCCCTCAAACCGGGACCGTCCTTTCTAGCACAGATACGCAGTATTTT
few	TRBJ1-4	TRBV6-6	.	CASLARIWPYEKLFF	TGTGCCAGCTTAGCTAGAATCTGGCCTTATGAAAAACTGTTTTTT
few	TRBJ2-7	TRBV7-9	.	CASSLAQGNEQYF	TGTGCCAGCAGTTTAGCACAGGGAAACGAGCAGTACTTC
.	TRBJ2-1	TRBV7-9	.	CASSLVPGLPVIQFF	TGTGCCAGCAGCTTAGTACCGGGACTGCCAGTGATTCAGTTCTTC
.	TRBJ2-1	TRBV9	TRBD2	CASSVATLGAGGRQFF	TGTGCCAGCAGCGTAGCTACCTTGGGAGCGGGAGGCCGGCAGTTCTTC
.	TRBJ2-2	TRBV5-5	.	CASRQDWNTGELFF	TGTGCCAGCAGGCAGGACTGGAACACCGGGGAGCTGTTTTTT
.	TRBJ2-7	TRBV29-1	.	CSVAYPGSYEQYF	TGCAGCGTTGCGTACCCGGGCTCCTACGAGCAGTACTTC
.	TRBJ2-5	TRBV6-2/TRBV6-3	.	CASSWGHEGETQYF	TGTGCCAGCAGTTGGGGACACGAGGGGGAGACCCAGTACTTC
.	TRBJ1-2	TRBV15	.	CATSRDSGAGLNSYTF	TGTGCCACCAGCAGAGATTCAGGGGCAGGCCTCAATAGCTACACCTTC
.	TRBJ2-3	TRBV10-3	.	CAISESSVRTDTQYF	TGTGCCATCAGTGAGTCGAGCGTTCGTACAGATACGCAGTATTTT
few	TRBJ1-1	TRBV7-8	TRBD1	CASSQGTGYKTEAFF	TGTGCCAGCAGCCAAGGGACAGGGTATAAGACTGAAGCTTTCTTT
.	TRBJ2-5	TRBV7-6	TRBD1	CASSQSTGSETQYF	TGTGCCAGCAGCCAATCGACAGGGTCAGAGACCCAGTACTTC
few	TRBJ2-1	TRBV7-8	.	CASSFRDNYNEQFF	TGTGCCAGCAGCTTCCGGGACAATTACAATGAGCAGTTCTTC
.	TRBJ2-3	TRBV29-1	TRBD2	CSVSPGLHSDTQYF	TGCAGCGTGTCGCCGGGACTACATAGCGATACGCAGTATTTT
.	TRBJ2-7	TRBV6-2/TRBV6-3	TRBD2	CASSYGPRSGGSYEQYF	TGTGCCAGCAGTTACGGGCCGAGAAGCGGGGGATCGTACGAGCAGTACTTC
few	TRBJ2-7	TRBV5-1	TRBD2	CASSSGTSGSRDEQYF	TGCGCCAGCAGCTCCGGGACTAGCGGGAGTCGAGACGAGCAGTACTTC
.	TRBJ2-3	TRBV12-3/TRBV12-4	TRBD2	CASSLVAGALDTQYF	TGTGCCAGCAGTTTAGTAGCGGGGGCACTAGATACGCAGTATTTT